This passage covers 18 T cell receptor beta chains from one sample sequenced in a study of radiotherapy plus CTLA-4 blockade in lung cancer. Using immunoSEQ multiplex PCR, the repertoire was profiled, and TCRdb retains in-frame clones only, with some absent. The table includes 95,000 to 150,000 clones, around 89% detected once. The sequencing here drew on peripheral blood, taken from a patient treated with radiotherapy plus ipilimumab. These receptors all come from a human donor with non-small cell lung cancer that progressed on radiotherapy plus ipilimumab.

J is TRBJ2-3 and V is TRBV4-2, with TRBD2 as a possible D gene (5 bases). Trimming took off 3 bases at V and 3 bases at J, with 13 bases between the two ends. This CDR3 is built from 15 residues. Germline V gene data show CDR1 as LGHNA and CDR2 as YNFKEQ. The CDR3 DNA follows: TGTGCCAGCAGCCAGGGTCCAGAGCGGACAGATACGCAGTATTTT. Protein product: CASSQGPERTDTQYF.

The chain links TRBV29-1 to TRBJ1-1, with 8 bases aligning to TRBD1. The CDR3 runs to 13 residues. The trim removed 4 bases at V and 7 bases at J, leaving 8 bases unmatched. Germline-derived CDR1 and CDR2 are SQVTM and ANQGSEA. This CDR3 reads CSVVRGLGFEAFF. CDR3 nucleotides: TGCAGCGTTGTCAGGGGGCTTGGGTTTGAAGCTTTCTTT. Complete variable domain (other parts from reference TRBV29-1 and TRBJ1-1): SAVISQKPSRDICQRGTSLTIQCQVDSQVTMMFWYRQQPGQSLTLIATANQGSEATYESGFVIDKFPISRPNLTFSTLTVSNMSPEDSSIYLCSVVRGLGFEAFFGQGTRLTVV.

CDR3 residues: CASSTQDISYEQYF. For the CDR3, the DNA is TGTGCCAGCAGTACCCAGGATATCTCCTACGAGCAGTACTTC. The chain joins TRBV28 to TRBJ2-7; D uncertain. CDR1 is MDHEN, CDR2 SYDVKM, per germline. The CDR3 consists of 14 residues. Trimming shortened V by 5 bases and J by 0 bases, and 11 bases separated the two germline ends.

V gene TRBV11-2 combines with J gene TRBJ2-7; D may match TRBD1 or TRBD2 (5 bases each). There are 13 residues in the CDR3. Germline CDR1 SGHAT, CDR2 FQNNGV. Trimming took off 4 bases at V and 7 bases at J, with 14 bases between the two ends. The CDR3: CASSYGASLEQYF. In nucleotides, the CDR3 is TGTGCCAGCAGCTACGGGGCCTCCCTGGAGCAGTACTTC.

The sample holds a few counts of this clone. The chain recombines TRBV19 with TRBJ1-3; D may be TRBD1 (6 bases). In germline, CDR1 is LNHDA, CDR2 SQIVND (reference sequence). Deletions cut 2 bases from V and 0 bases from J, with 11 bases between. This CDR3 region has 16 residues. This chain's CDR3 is CASSIRGADSGNTIYF. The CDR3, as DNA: TGTGCCAGTAGTATAAGGGGGGCAGACTCTGGAAACACCATATATTTT.

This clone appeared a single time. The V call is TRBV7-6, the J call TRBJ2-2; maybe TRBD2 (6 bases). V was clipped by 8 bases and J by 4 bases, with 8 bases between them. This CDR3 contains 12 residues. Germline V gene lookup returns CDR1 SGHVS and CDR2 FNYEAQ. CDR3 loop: CASRLVTGELFF. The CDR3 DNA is TGTGCCAGCCGACTAGTCACCGGGGAGCTGTTTTTT.

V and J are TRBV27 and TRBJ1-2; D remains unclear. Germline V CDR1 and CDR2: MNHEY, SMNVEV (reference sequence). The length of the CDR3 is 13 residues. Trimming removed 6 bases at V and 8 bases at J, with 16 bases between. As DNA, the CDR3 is TGTGCCAGCAGCCGATCCTCCGGCGTAGGCTACACCTTC. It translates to CASSRSSGVGYTF.

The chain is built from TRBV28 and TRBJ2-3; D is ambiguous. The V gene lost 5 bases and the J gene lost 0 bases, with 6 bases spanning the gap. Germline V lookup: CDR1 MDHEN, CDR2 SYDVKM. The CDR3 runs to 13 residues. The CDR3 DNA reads TGTGCCAGCAGTCCCCAAAGCACAGATACGCAGTATTTT. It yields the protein CASSPQSTDTQYF.

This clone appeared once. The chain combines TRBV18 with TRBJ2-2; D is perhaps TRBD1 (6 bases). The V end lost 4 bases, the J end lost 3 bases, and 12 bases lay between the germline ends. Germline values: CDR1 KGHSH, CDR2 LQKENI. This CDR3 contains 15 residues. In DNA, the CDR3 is TGTGCCAGCTCACTGGACAGTTTTGACACCGGGGAGCTGTTTTTT. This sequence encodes CASSLDSFDTGELFF.

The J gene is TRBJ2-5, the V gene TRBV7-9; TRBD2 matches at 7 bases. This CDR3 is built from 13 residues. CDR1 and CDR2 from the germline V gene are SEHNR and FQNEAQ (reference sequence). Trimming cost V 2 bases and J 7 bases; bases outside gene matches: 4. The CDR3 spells CASSLLAGGTQYF. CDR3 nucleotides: TGTGCCAGCAGCTTATTAGCGGGTGGGACCCAGTACTTC.

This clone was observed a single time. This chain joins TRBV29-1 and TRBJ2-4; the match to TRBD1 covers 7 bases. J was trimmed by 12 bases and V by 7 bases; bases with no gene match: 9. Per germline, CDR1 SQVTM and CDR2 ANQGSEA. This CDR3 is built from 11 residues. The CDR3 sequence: CSAESRQGQYF. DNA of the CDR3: TGCAGCGCCGAAAGCAGACAGGGTCAGTACTTC.

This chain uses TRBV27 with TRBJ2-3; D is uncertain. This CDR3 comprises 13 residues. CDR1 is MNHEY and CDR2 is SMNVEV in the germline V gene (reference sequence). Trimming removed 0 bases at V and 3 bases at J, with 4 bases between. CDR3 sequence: CASSLSMTDTQYF. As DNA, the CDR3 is TGTGCCAGCAGTTTATCGATGACAGATACGCAGTATTTT.

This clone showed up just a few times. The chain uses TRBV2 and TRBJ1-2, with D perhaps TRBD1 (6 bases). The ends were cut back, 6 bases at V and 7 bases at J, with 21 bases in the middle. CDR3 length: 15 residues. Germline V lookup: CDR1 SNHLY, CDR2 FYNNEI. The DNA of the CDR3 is TGTGCCAGCAGGTTGACCGGTCAGGGGAGATCTGGCTACACCTTC. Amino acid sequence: CASRLTGQGRSGYTF. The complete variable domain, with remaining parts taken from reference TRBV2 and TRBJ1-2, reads EPEVTQTPSHQVTQMGQEVILRCVPISNHLYFYWYRQILGQKVEFLVSFYNNEISEKSEIFDDQFSVERPDGSNFTLKIRSTKLEDSAMYFCASRLTGQGRSGYTFGSGTRLTVV.

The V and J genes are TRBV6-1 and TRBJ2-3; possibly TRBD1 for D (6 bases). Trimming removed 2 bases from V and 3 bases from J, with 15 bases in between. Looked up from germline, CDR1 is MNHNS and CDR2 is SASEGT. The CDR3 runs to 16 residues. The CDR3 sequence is CASSELAGAKTDTQYF. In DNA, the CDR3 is TGTGCCAGCAGTGAACTTGCAGGGGCTAAGACAGATACGCAGTATTTT.

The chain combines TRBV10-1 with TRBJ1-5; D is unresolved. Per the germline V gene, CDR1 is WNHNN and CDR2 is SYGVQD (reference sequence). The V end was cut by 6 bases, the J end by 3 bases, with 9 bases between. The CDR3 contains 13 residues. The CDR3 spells CASSKGFNQPQHF. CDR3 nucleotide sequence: TGCGCCAGCAGCAAGGGTTTCAATCAGCCCCAGCATTTT.

CDR3 in amino acids: CASKWGGSYNEQFF. The CDR3 DNA reads as TGTGCCAGCAAGTGGGGGGGCTCCTACAATGAGCAGTTCTTC. The chain recombines TRBV7-9 with TRBJ2-1; 7 bases line up with TRBD2. Per germline, CDR1 SEHNR and CDR2 FQNEAQ (reference sequence). The CDR3 runs 14 residues. Germline trimming cut 7 bases from V and 0 bases from J; bases unmatched to any gene: 3.

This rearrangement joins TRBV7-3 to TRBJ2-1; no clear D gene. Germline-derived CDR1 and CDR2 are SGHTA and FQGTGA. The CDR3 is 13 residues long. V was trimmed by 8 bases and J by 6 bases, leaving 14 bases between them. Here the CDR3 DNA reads TGTGCCAGCGGCCCCGGCGCCGGCAATGAGCAGTTCTTC. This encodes CASGPGAGNEQFF.

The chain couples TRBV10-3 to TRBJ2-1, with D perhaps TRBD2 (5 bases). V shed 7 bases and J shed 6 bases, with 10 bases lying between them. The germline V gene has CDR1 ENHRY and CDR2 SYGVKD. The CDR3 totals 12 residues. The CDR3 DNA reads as TGTGCCATCAAAGGGAGCTCCAATGAGCAGTTCTTC. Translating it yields CAIKGSSNEQFF.